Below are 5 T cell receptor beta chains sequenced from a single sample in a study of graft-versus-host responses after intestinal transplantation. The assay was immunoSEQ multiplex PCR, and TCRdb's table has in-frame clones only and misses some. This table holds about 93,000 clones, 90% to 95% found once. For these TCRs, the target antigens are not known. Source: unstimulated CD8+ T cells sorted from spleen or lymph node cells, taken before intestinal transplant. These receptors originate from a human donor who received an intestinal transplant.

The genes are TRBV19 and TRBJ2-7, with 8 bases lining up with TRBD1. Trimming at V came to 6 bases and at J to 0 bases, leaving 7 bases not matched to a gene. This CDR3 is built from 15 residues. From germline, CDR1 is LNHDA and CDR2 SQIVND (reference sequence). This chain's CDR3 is CASSPGQGFSYEQYF. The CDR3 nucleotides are TGTGCCAGTAGCCCAGGACAGGGATTCTCCTACGAGCAGTACTTC.

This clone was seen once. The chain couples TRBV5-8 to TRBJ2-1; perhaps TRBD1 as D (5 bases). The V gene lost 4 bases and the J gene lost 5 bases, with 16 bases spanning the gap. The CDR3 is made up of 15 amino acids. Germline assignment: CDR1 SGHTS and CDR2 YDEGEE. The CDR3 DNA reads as TGTGCCAGCAGCCGACAACAGGATTTAAACAATGAGCAGTTCTTC. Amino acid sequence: CASSRQQDLNNEQFF.

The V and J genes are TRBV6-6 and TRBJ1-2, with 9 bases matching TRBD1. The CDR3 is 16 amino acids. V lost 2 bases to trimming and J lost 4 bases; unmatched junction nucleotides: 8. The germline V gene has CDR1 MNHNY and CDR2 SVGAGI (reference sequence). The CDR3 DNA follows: TGTGCCAGCAGTTACGCAACAGGGGGCGCAGGCTATGGCTACACCTTC. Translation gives CASSYATGGAGYGYTF.

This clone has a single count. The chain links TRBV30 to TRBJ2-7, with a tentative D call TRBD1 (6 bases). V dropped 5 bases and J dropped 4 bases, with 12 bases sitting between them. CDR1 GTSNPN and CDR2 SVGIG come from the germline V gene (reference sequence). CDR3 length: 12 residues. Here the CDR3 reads CAWEQGVYEQYF. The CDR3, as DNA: TGTGCCTGGGAACAGGGTGTGTACGAGCAGTACTTC.

This chain's CDR3 is CASSQDYRGVGEAFF. The CDR3, as DNA: TGCGCCAGCAGCCAAGATTACAGGGGCGTAGGTGAAGCTTTCTTT. The chain employs TRBV4-3 and TRBJ1-1; 7 bases match TRBD1. This CDR3 is built from 15 residues. The germline V gene has CDR1 LGHNA and CDR2 YSLEER. V was pared by 0 bases and J by 7 bases, with 8 bases of the junction left unmatched.